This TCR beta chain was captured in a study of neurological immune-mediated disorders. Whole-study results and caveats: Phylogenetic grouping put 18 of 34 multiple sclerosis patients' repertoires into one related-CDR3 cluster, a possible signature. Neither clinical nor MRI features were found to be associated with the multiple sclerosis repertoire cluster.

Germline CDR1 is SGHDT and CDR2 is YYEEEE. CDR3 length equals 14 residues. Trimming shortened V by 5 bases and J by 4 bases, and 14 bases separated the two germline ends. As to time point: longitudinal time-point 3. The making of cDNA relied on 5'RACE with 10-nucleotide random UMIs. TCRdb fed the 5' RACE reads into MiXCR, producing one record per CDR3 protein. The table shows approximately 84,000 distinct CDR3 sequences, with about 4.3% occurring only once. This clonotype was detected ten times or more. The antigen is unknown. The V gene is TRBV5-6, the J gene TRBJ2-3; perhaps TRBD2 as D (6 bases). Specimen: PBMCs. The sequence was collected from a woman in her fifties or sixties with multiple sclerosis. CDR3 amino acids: CASSPGGGADTQYF. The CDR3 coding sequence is TGTGCCAGCAGTCCCGGGGGTGGGGCAGATACGCAGTATTTT.